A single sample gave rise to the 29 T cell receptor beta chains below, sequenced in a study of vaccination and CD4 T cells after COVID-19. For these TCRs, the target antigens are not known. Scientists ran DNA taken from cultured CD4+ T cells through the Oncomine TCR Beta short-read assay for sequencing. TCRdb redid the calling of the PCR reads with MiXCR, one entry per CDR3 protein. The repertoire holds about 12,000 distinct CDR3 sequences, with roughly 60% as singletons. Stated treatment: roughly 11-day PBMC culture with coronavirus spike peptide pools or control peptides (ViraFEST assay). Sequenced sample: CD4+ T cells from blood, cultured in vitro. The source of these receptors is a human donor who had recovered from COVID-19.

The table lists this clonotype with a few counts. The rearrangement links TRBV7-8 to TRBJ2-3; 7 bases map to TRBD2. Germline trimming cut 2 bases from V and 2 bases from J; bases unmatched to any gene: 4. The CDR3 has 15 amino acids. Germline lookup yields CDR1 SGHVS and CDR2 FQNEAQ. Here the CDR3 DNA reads TGTGCCAGCAGCTTACGAAGCGGGAACACAGATACGCAGTATTTT. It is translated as CASSLRSGNTDTQYF.

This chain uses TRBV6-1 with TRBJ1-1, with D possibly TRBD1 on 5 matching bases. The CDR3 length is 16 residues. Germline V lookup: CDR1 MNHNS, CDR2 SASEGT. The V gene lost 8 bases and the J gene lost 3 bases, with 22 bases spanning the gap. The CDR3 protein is CASQPASVGEDTEAFF. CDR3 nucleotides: TGTGCCAGCCAGCCTGCCTCAGTGGGGGAGGACACTGAAGCTTTCTTT.

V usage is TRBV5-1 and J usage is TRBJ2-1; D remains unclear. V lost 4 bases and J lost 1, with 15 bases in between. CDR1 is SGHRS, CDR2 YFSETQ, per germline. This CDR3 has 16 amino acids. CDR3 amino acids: CASSHPRTLSYNEQFF. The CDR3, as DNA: TGCGCCAGCAGCCACCCCCGGACCCTTTCCTACAATGAGCAGTTCTTC.

The CDR3: CATSRDTPATNEKLFF. DNA for the CDR3: TGTGCCACCAGCAGAGATACCCCAGCAACTAATGAAAAACTGTTTTTT. The chain joins TRBV15 to TRBJ1-4; D gene unclear. Between the trimmed V and J ends, which lost 0 bases and 0 bases, there was a span of 8 bases. CDR1 and CDR2 (germline): LNHNV, YYDKDF (reference sequence). This CDR3 is built from 16 residues.

CDR3 sequence: CASSIPGQSNSPLHF. CDR3 nucleotides: TGTGCCAGTAGTATCCCGGGACAGAGTAATTCACCCCTCCACTTT. This rearrangement joins TRBV19 to TRBJ1-6, with TRBD1 identical over 7 bases. Germline CDR1 and CDR2: LNHDA and SQIVND (reference sequence). V was pared by 3 bases and J by 6 bases, with 5 bases of the junction left unmatched. CDR3 length equals 15 residues. The full variable domain, with the rest looked up from reference TRBV19 and TRBJ1-6, is DGGITQSPKYLFRKEGQNVTLSCEQNLNHDAMYWYRQDPGQGLRLIYYSQIVNDFQKGDIAEGYSVSREKKESFPLTVTSAQKNPTAFYLCASSIPGQSNSPLHFGNGTRLTVT.

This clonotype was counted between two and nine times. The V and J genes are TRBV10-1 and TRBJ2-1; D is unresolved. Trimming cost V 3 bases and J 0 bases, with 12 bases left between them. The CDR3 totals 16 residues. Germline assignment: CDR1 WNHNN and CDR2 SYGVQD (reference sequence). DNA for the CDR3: TGCGCCAGCAGTGAAGTACCGGTAAGCTCCTACAATGAGCAGTTCTTC. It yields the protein CASSEVPVSSYNEQFF.

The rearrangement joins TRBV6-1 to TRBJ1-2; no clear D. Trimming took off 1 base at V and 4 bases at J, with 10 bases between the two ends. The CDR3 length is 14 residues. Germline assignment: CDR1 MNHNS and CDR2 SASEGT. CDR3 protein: CASSEVGGGYGYTF. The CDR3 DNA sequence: TGTGCCAGCAGTGAAGTGGGAGGAGGCTATGGCTACACCTTC.

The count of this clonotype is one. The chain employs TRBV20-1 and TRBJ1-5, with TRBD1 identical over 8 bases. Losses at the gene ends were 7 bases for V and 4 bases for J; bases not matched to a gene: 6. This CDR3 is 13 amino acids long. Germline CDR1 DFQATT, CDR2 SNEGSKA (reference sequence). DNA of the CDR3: TGCAGTGTAGACAGGGGAACAAATCAGCCCCAGCATTTT. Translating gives CSVDRGTNQPQHF.

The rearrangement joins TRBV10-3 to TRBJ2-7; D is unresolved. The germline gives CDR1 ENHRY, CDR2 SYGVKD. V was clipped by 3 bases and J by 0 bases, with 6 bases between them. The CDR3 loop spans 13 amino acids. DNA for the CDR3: TGTGCCATCAGTGATGGGGTCTCCTACGAGCAGTACTTC. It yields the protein CAISDGVSYEQYF.

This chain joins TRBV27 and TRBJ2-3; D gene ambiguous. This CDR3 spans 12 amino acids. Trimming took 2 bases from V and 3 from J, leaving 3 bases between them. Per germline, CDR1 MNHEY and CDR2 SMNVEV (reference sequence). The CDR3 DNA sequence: TGTGCCAGCAGTTTAATTACAGATACGCAGTATTTT. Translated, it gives CASSLITDTQYF.

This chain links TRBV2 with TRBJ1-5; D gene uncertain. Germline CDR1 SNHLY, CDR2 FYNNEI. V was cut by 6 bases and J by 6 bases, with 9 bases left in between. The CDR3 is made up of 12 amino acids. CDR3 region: CASSASGQPQHF. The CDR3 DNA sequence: TGTGCCAGCAGCGCTTCAGGTCAGCCCCAGCATTTT.

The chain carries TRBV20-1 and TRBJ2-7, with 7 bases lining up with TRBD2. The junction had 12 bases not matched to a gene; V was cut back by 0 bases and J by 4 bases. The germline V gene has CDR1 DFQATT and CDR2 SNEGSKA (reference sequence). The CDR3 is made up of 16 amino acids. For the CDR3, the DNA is TGCAGTGCTAGAGATTTGGTCCCGACTAGCCCTTACGAGCAGTACTTC. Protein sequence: CSARDLVPTSPYEQYF.

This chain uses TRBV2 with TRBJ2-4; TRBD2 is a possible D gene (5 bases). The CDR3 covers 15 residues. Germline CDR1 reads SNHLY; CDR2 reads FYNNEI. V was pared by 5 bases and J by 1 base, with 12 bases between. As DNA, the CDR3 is TGTGCCAGCAGTTTTTCGGGGTTTGCCAAAAACATTCAGTACTTC. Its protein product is CASSFSGFAKNIQYF.

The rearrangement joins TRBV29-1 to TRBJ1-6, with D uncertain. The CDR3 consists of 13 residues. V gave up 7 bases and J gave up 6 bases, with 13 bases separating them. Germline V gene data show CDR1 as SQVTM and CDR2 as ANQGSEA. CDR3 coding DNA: TGCAGCGCCACCGCCGGGGTTAATTCACCCCTCCACTTT. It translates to CSATAGVNSPLHF.

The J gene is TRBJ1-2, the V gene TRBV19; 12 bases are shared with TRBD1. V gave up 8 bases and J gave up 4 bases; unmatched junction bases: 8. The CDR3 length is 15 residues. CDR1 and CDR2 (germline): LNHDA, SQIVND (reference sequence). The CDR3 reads CASRQGTGGSYGYTF. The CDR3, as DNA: TGTGCCAGTCGCCAGGGGACAGGGGGCTCCTATGGCTACACCTTC.

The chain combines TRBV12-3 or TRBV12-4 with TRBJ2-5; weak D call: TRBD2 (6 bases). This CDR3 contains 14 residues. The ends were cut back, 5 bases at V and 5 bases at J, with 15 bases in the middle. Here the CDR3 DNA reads TGTGCCAGCAGTCCGCGGACCGCGGGGGAGACCCAGTACTTC. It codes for CASSPRTAGETQYF.

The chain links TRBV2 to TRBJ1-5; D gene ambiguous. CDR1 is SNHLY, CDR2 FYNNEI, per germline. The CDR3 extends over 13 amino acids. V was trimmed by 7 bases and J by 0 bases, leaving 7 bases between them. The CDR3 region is CASTWNSNQPQHF. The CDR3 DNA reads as TGTGCCAGCACCTGGAATAGCAATCAGCCCCAGCATTTT.

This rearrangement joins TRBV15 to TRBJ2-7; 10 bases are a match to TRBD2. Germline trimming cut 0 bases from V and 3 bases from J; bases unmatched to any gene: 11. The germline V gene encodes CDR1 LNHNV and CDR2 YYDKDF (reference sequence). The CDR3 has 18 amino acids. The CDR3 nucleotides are TGTGCCACCAGCAGAGATCTTCTAGCGGGAGTACGGGTCTACGAGCAGTACTTC. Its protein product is CATSRDLLAGVRVYEQYF.

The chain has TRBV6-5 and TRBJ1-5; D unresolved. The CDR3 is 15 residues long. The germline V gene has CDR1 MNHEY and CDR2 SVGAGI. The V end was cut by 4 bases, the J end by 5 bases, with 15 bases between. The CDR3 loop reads CASSLDATHHQPQHF. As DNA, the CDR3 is TGTGCCAGCAGTTTAGACGCAACGCACCATCAGCCCCAGCATTTT.

The CDR3 sequence: CASSFRRGRGDYGYTF. CDR3 nucleotides: TGTGCCAGCAGTTTCCGACGGGGCAGGGGGGACTATGGCTACACCTTC. This rearrangement joins TRBV28 to TRBJ1-2; TRBD1 agrees at 7 bases. Germline-derived CDR1 and CDR2 are MDHEN and SYDVKM. V shed 3 bases and J 3 bases; nucleotides not matched to a gene: 10. The CDR3 runs to 16 residues.

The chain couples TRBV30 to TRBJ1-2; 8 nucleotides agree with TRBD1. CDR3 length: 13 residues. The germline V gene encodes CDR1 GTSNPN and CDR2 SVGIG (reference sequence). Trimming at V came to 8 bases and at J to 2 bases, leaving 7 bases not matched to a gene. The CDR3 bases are TGTGCCGCAAAGGGACAGGAAAACTATGGCTACACCTTC. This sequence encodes CAAKGQENYGYTF.

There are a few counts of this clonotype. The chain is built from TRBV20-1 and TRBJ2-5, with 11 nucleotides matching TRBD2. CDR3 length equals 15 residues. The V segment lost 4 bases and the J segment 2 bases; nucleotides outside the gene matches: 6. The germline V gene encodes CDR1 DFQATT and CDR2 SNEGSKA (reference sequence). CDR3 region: CSAKIAGGPQETQYF. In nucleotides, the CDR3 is TGCAGTGCTAAGATAGCGGGAGGGCCACAAGAGACCCAGTACTTC.

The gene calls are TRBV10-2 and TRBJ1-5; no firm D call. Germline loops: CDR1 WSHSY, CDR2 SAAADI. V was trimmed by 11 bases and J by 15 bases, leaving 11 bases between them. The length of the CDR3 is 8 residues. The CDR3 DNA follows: TGCGCCCCTGGGCCCATGCATTTT. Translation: CAPGPMHF.

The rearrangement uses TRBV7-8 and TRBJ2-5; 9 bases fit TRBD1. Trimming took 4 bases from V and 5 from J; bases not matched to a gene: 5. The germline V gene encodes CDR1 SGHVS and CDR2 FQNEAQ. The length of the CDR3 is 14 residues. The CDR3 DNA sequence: TGTGCCAGCAGCTCCGGGACAGGGTTGGAGACCCAGTACTTC. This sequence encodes CASSSGTGLETQYF.

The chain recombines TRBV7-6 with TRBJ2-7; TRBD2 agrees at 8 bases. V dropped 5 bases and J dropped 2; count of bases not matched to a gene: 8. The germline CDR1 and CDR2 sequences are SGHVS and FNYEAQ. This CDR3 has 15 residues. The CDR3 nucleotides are TGTGCCAGCAGCGTAACTAGCGGAACTACCTACGAGCAGTACTTC. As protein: CASSVTSGTTYEQYF.

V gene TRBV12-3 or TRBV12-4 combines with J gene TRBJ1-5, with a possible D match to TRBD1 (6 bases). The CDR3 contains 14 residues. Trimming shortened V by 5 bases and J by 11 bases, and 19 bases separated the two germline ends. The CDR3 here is CASSDRGGAEAQHF. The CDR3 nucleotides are TGTGCCAGCAGTGACCGAGGGGGGGCCGAGGCCCAGCATTTT.

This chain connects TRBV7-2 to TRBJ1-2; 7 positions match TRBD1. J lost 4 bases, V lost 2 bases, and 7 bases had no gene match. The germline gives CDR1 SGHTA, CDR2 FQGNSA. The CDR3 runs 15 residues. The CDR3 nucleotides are TGTGCCAGCAGCTTAACACCCGACAGGGCCTATGGCTACACCTTC. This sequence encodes CASSLTPDRAYGYTF.

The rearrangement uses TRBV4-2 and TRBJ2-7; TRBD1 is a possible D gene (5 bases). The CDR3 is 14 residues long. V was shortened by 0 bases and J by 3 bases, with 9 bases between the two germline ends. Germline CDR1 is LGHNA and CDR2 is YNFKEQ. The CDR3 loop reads CASSQEKDIYEQYF. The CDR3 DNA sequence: TGTGCCAGCAGCCAAGAGAAGGACATCTACGAGCAGTACTTC.

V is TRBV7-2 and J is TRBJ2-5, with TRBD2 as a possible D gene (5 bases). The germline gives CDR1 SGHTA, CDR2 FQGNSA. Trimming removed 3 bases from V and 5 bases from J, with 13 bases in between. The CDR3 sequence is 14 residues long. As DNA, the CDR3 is TGTGCCAGCAGCTTTAACGGGGTAGGGGAGACCCAGTACTTC. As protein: CASSFNGVGETQYF.